The 9 T cell receptor beta chains listed next were all sequenced from one sample in a study of Graves' ophthalmopathy and Graves' hyperthyroidism. The TCR beta CDR3 regions underwent amplification from RNA transcripts. Second-round multiplex PCR followed a first-round RT-PCR using HTBI primers. TCRdb reprocessed the multiplex PCR reads via MiXCR and lists one record per CDR3 protein. The sample lists 650,000 to 800,000 distinct CDR3 sequences, roughly 39% occurring once. Input material: peripheral blood. The receptors shown here come from an adult man with Graves' ophthalmopathy.

Points on this clonotype: This sequence may be a read error, since a much larger clone differs from it by one base. This chain uses TRBV4-3 with TRBJ2-7; 12 positions match TRBD1. Germline V CDR1 and CDR2: LGHNA, YSLEER. V trimming: 0 bases; J trimming: 5 bases; junction bases outside the gene matches: 5. The CDR3 loop spans 16 amino acids. Here the CDR3 DNA reads TGCGCCAGCAGCCAAGATCCCGGGACAGGGGGCGACGAGCAGTACTTC. Amino acid sequence: CASSQDPGTGGDEQYF.

In this sample, this clonotype turned up many times. The chain couples TRBV7-2 to TRBJ2-6; TRBD1 is a possible D gene (5 bases). The CDR3 consists of 14 residues. CDR1 SGHTA and CDR2 FQGNSA come from the germline V gene. V dropped 0 bases and J dropped 10 bases, with 10 bases sitting between them. CDR3 sequence reads: CASSLAAGKNVLTF. CDR3 bases: TGTGCCAGCAGCTTAGCGGCAGGGAAAAACGTCCTGACTTTC.

This clonotype was seen ten or more times. The J gene is TRBJ2-2, the V gene TRBV25-1; D is possibly TRBD1 (5 bases). The V end lost 3 bases, the J end lost 7 bases, and 12 bases lay between the germline ends. The CDR3 has 14 amino acids. CDR1 and CDR2 (germline): MGHDK, SYGVNS. CDR3 sequence: CASSESRAIGELFF. CDR3 coding DNA: TGTGCCAGCAGTGAGTCCAGGGCGATCGGGGAGCTGTTTTTT.

The chain combines TRBV7-9 with TRBJ1-4; 10 nucleotides align to TRBD1. The CDR3 length is 15 residues. V lost 5 bases and J lost 7; bases outside the gene matches: 7. CDR1 and CDR2 from the germline V gene are SEHNR and FQNEAQ (reference sequence). The CDR3 loop is CASSQGQGSGEKLFF. CDR3 nucleotides: TGTGCCAGCAGCCAGGGACAGGGGTCCGGTGAAAAACTGTTTTTT.

The count of this clonotype is one. The gene calls are TRBV7-2 and TRBJ1-2, with D possibly being TRBD1 (5 bases). CDR1 SGHTA and CDR2 FQGNSA come from the germline V gene. This CDR3 spans 14 amino acids. The ends were cut back, 6 bases at V and 2 bases at J, with 13 bases in the middle. CDR3 residues: CASSRPGLNYGYTF. The CDR3 DNA reads as TGTGCCAGCAGTCGTCCGGGACTAAACTATGGCTACACCTTC.

This clonotype showed up many times. The V gene is TRBV7-2, the J gene TRBJ2-7; 10 bases map to TRBD1. CDR3 length: 14 amino acids. J lost 5 bases, V lost 7 bases, and 8 bases had no gene match. The V gene's germline CDR1 is SGHTA and CDR2 FQGNSA. Here the CDR3 reads CASTAGTGDHEQYF. The CDR3 nucleotides are TGTGCCAGCACCGCCGGGACAGGGGACCACGAGCAGTACTTC.

The chain links TRBV24-1 to TRBJ2-5; no clear D. The CDR3 is 12 amino acids. Trimming took off 1 base at V and 2 bases at J, with 1 base between the two ends. Germline-derived CDR1 and CDR2 are KGHDR and SFDVKD. CDR3 coding DNA: TGTGCCACCAGTGATTTTCAAGAGACCCAGTACTTC. Translated: CATSDFQETQYF.

The rearrangement uses TRBV4-3 and TRBJ2-2; 9 bases are a match to TRBD1. J gave up 6 bases and V 1 base, and 3 bases lay outside the gene matches. There are 15 residues in the CDR3. In germline, CDR1 is LGHNA, CDR2 YSLEER. CDR3 region: CASSQGGQGSGELFF. The DNA for the CDR3 is TGCGCCAGCAGCCAAGGGGGACAGGGCTCCGGGGAGCTGTTTTTT.

Concerning this clonotype: A junction boundary mismatches the germline segment, possibly from a read error. The chain uses TRBV20-1 and TRBJ2-7; 9 bases line up with TRBD1. CDR1 is DFQATT and CDR2 is SNEGSKA in the germline V gene (reference sequence). This CDR3 has 16 amino acids. The CDR3, as DNA: TGCAGTGCTCGCGCACAGGGGGCATTGAACACCGGGGAGCTGTACTTC. Amino acid sequence: CSARAQGALNTGELYF.